This T cell receptor beta chain stems from a study of blood T cell repertoires in COVID-19. About the research overall: Specimens from acute and convalescent COVID-19 originated in the United States, Italy and Spain. PBMCs, B-cell-depleted T cells, or T cells were the source of the cDNA or gDNA that made up the material.

The CDR3 sequence is 15 residues long. CDR1 is LNHNV, CDR2 YYDKDF, per germline (reference sequence). Trimming stripped 0 bases from V and 11 bases from J, with 19 bases between. As originally analysed: Cell counts per sample came from amplifying reference gene primers. TCRdb's copy holds only in-frame clones and misses some; the assay was immunoSEQ multiplex PCR. The DNA gave D and trimming, while V, J and clone size come from that table. Here the sample spans 250,000 or so clones, 85% to 90% being singletons. Sequenced input: peripheral blood. The chain employs TRBV15 and TRBJ1-1, with D unresolved. This clonotype was obtained from a woman aged 40 to 55 who had recovered from COVID-19. DNA for the CDR3: TGTGCCACCAGCAGAGATCTGCCCGGGAGGGCGACTGCTTTCTTT. As protein: CATSRDLPGRATAFF.